This TCR beta chain appears in the sequencing data of a study of cytomegalovirus exposure and HLA in healthy donors. Study-level findings and limits: Usually a TCR sequence was rare, but some public TCRs were found in many donors. Being productive about 87% or about 30% of the time was typical of most TCR beta V segments in an earlier analysis. Among the sequence variants, a highly shared cluster was likely an artifact of sequencing. For most subjects, TCR beta sequences were reported to predict HLA-A and HLA-B alleles with accuracy.

This CDR3 region has 16 residues. From germline, CDR1 is SEHNR and CDR2 FQNEAQ (reference sequence). Germline trimming cut 4 bases from V and 4 bases from J; bases unmatched to any gene: 7. As for this clone: Its antigen is currently unknown.

PCR employed 60 Vbeta and 13 Jbeta primers. Clones were sequenced by immunoSEQ multiplex PCR, and TCRdb holds only the in-frame ones, with some missing. The profile shows approximately 61,000 clones, about 81% of them singletons. The specimen sequenced was PBMCs. V and J are TRBV7-9 and TRBJ1-5; 10 bases are shared with TRBD1. The origin of this receptor is a man in his forties or fifties in good health and CMV-seropositive. The CDR3: CASSSGTGVFNQPQHF. For the CDR3, the DNA is TGTGCCAGCAGCTCCGGGACAGGGGTTTTTAATCAGCCCCAGCATTTT. Combining the CDR3 with reference TRBV7-9 and TRBJ1-5 gives the whole variable domain DTGVSQNPRHKITKRGQNVTFRCDPISEHNRLYWYRQTLGQGPEFLTYFQNEAQLEKSRLLSDRFSAERPKGSFSTLEIQRTEQGDSAMYLCASSSGTGVFNQPQHFGDGTRLSIL.